This TCR delta chain originates from a study of gammadelta T cells in human blood (dated by TCRdb to the early 2020s). General study outcomes and caveats: The study reported that microbial exposure appeared to drive polyclonal expansion of innate gamma-delta T cells immediately after birth.

Of note for this clone: What this receptor recognizes is not known. Per-nucleotide qualities are absent, and no much larger clonotype sits a single base away.

Clipping removes 1 base from V and 5 bases from J, with 4 as the unmatched junction base count. In the germline V gene, CDR1 corresponds to GEAIGNYY and CDR2 to EKD. The CDR3 spans 16 residues, from the cysteine through the phenylalanine. The DNA shown is the 48-base CDR3, in frame from base 1. Libraries were made using RT-PCR. For sequencing, an Illumina MiSeq was employed. In TCRdb, clones were called once more from the public reads by CATT, and rows of identical DNA were later combined. This sample is represented by some 2,000 delta-chain clones; 2.8% of them were singletons. The ten largest make up approximately 22% of the sample.

This sequence uses TRDV2 and TRDJ3, and 7 bases in between align with TRDD3. Sequences were obtained from Vgamma9Vdelta2 gamma-delta T cells from fetal blood. This TCR derives from a human fetus. The CDR3: CACDTGGRGDTRQMFF. In nucleotides, the sequence is TGTGCCTGTGACACTGGGGGACGCGGGGACACCCGACAGATGTTTTTC.